This T cell receptor (beta chain) was found in a study of blood T cell repertoires in COVID-19. Study as a whole: Acute and convalescent COVID-19 samples came from the United States, Italy and Spain. T cells, B-cell-depleted T cells, or PBMCs provided the cDNA or gDNA that served as material.

The CDR3 contains 15 residues. Methods used by the authors: For nucleated cells, counts were estimated from reference gene primer amplification. The method was immunoSEQ multiplex PCR; TCRdb's version includes in-frame clones alone and lacks a portion of them. V, J and clone size were drawn from that table, and D and trimming were deduced from the DNA. The sample records 180,000 or so clones, around 85% being singletons. This clone was seen just once. The chain is built from TRBV21-1 and TRBJ2-3; the tabulated D call, TRBD2, remains unverified against the DNA. TRBV21-1 corresponds to a pseudogene. Sequenced material: peripheral blood. The sequence derives from a woman aged 55 to 70 with acute or convalescent COVID-19. The CDR3 spells CASGTSGRARDTQYF. Here the CDR3 DNA reads TGTGCCAGCGGGACTAGCGGGAGGGCCAGAGATACGCAGTATTTT.